This entry lists 25 T cell receptor beta chains sequenced from one sample in a study of blood T cell repertoires in COVID-19 (dated by TCRdb to the early 2020s). Library preparation used the immunoSEQ multiplex PCR assay. The table comes from immuneACCESS by way of TCRdb, which keeps in-frame sequences with V and J called. Part of the clones is missing from these tables; in studies checked, under half for an unresolved V gene and the rest for unknown reasons. In all, the sample holds under 300,000 clones, and around nine tenths of those were seen once. The biggest ten clones account for less than 2.5% of the sample. What was sequenced was PBMCs or T cells enriched from blood (not recorded which). The receptor source for this set is a woman aged 18-29 years who had recovered from COVID-19.

J is TRBJ2-7 and V is TRBV15; tentative D call: TRBD2 (6 bases). CDR1 LNHNV and CDR2 YYDKDF come from the germline V gene (reference sequence). The CDR3 is 13 residues long. The V end lost 4 bases, the J end lost 0 bases, and 7 bases lay between the germline ends. The CDR3 region has the DNA TGTGCCACCAGCACGGGAGACTCCTACGAGCAGTACTTC. Its translation: CATSTGDSYEQYF.

The V and J genes are TRBV7-9 and TRBJ2-2; 9 bases match TRBD2. V was clipped by 5 bases and J by 5 bases; unmatched bases: 15. The CDR3 has 18 residues. Germline CDR1 is SEHNR and CDR2 is FQNEAQ (reference sequence). The chain's CDR3 is CASSPRVLAGGVTGELFF. The CDR3 DNA reads as TGTGCCAGCAGCCCGCGGGTTCTGGCGGGAGGGGTGACCGGGGAGCTGTTTTTT.

V and J are TRBV4-1 and TRBJ2-3; 11 bases match TRBD2. V shed 0 bases, J shed 4 bases, and the junction held 6 bases outside the gene matches. The CDR3 extends over 17 amino acids. From germline, CDR1 is MGHRA and CDR2 YSYEKL. DNA of the CDR3: TGCGCCAGCAGCCAAGATCTTAGCGGGAGGGGTTCAGATACGCAGTATTTT. This encodes CASSQDLSGRGSDTQYF.

This sequence joins TRBV4-1 and TRBJ1-1; 9 bases agree with TRBD1. Looked up from germline, CDR1 is MGHRA and CDR2 is YSYEKL. With 2 bases clipped from V and 5 bases from J, the junction kept 3 bases outside the gene matches. This CDR3 is 14 amino acids long. The CDR3 loop reads CASSQTGGGTEAFF. As DNA, the CDR3 is TGCGCCAGCAGCCAAACAGGGGGCGGAACTGAAGCTTTCTTT.

CDR3 DNA sequence: TGTGCCAGCAGCGTAGACAGTAGCAATCAGCCCCAGCATTTT. Protein sequence: CASSVDSSNQPQHF. V and J are TRBV9 and TRBJ1-5; no clear D. V lost 0 bases to trimming and J lost 0 bases, with 4 bases between them. CDR3 length: 14 amino acids. CDR1 is SGDLS and CDR2 is YYNGEE in the germline V gene. Complete variable domain (other parts from reference TRBV9 and TRBJ1-5): DSGVTQTPKHLITATGQRVTLRCSPRSGDLSVYWYQQSLDQGLQFLIQYYNGEERAKGNILERFSAQQFPDLHSELNLSSLELGDSALYFCASSVDSSNQPQHFGDGTRLSIL.

The sample holds a few counts of this clone. The chain is built from TRBV12-2 and TRBJ1-2; the table assigns TRBD1, which was not confirmed against the DNA. TRBV12-2 is recorded as a pseudogene. This CDR3 has 15 residues. CDR3 sequence: CASRFPNRTPYGYTF. The DNA for the CDR3 is TGTGCAAGTCGCTTTCCCAACAGGACACCCTATGGCTACACCTTC.

V and J are TRBV5-5 and TRBJ1-2; possibly TRBD1 for D (5 bases). The CDR3 is made up of 13 amino acids. CDR1 is SGHKS, CDR2 YYEKEE, per germline (reference sequence). Between the trimmed V and J ends, which lost 1 base and 8 bases, there was a span of 12 bases. The CDR3 region has the DNA TGTGCCAGCAGCTTGTGGGGCGCCGGAGGCTACACCTTC. This encodes CASSLWGAGGYTF.

This chain connects TRBV21-1 to TRBJ2-7; the listed D gene, TRBD2, was not tested against the DNA. TRBV21-1 is noted as a pseudogene. The CDR3 has 17 amino acids. CDR3 sequence: CASSTGNGRGRAYEQYF. The CDR3 region has the DNA TGTGCCAGCAGCACCGGTAATGGGCGGGGACGCGCCTACGAGCAGTACTTC.

Only one count was recorded for this clone. This rearrangement joins TRBV19 to TRBJ2-5; a possible D gene is TRBD2 (6 bases). This CDR3 region has 16 residues. CDR1 is LNHDA and CDR2 is SQIVND in the germline V gene (reference sequence). V was cut by 7 bases and J by 6 bases, with 24 bases left in between. CDR3 nucleotides: TGTGCCAGTACCCCCGGACCGACCTGGGGGGAACAGACCCAGTACTTC. Translating gives CASTPGPTWGEQTQYF.

The V gene is TRBV18, the J gene TRBJ1-1, with TRBD1 as a possible D gene (5 bases). This CDR3 contains 14 residues. V dropped 2 bases and J dropped 5 bases, with 12 bases sitting between them. CDR1 KGHSH and CDR2 LQKENI come from the germline V gene. The DNA for the CDR3 is TGTGCCAGCTCACCATACCAGGGTGGGACTGAAGCTTTCTTT. It specifies CASSPYQGGTEAFF.

J is TRBJ2-1 and V is TRBV21-1; no check of the table's D call, TRBD2, against the DNA was made. TRBV21-1 is labeled a pseudogene. This CDR3 region has 17 residues. CDR3 DNA: TGTGCCAGCAGCACAGCTTGGGAGACTAGTTGTAACAATGAGCAGTTCTTC. Translating gives CASSTAWETSCNNEQFF.

The chain uses TRBV7-8 and TRBJ2-1; no clear D gene. The V end lost 5 bases, the J end lost 5 bases, and 19 bases lay between the germline ends. The CDR3 is made up of 16 amino acids. Per germline, CDR1 SGHVS and CDR2 FQNEAQ. As DNA, the CDR3 is TGTGCCAGCAGCCCTCTTACCGCGGCCTTACACAATGAGCAGTTCTTC. Translating gives CASSPLTAALHNEQFF. The full variable domain, its missing parts supplied by reference TRBV7-8 and TRBJ2-1, is GAGVSQSPRYKVAKRGQDVALRCDPISGHVSLFWYQQALGQGPEFLTYFQNEAQLDKSGLPSDRFFAERPEGSVSTLKIQRTQQEDSAVYLCASSPLTAALHNEQFFGPGTRLTVL.

The CDR3 nucleotides are TGTGCCACCAGTAACCAAGAGGCCGGGATGACCCTAAAAAACATTCAGTACTTC. Encoded protein: CATSNQEAGMTLKNIQYF. The gene calls are TRBV24-1 and TRBJ2-4; TRBD2 is a possible D gene (5 bases). Looked up from germline, CDR1 is KGHDR and CDR2 is SFDVKD. Trimming took off 6 bases at V and 4 bases at J, with 24 bases between the two ends. The CDR3 is 18 residues long.

This clone was counted a single time. This rearrangement joins TRBV7-2 to TRBJ1-1; 7 bases fit TRBD1. This CDR3 spans 14 amino acids. After removal of 1 base from V and 5 bases from J, the junction contained 4 bases not matched to a gene. Per the germline V gene, CDR1 is SGHTA and CDR2 is FQGNSA. DNA of the CDR3: TGTGCCAGCAGCTTAGATTACAGGGGAACTGAAGCTTTCTTT. It specifies CASSLDYRGTEAFF.

This clone was counted ten times or more. The chain is built from TRBV6-4 and TRBJ2-1, with 11 nucleotides matching TRBD2. Trimming at V came to 0 bases and at J to 6 bases, leaving 1 base not matched to a gene. The CDR3 is made up of 15 amino acids. Germline loops: CDR1 MRHNA, CDR2 SNTAGT. CDR3 sequence: CASSDSSGGANEQFF. DNA of the CDR3: TGTGCCAGCAGTGACTCTAGCGGGGGGGCCAATGAGCAGTTCTTC.

This chain uses TRBV7-9 with TRBJ2-2; D gene uncertain. Per the germline V gene, CDR1 is SEHNR and CDR2 is FQNEAQ (reference sequence). There are 16 residues in the CDR3. The V and J ends lost 0 bases and 0 bases respectively, with 8 bases between them. CDR3 bases: TGTGCCAGCAGCTTAGCTCCAAATGCGAACACCGGGGAGCTGTTTTTT. Protein: CASSLAPNANTGELFF.

This clone is a singleton in its sample. V is TRBV25-1 and J is TRBJ1-1; D is unclear. V was trimmed by 4 bases and J by 3 bases, leaving 12 bases between them. CDR3 length equals 14 residues. Looked up from germline, CDR1 is MGHDK and CDR2 is SYGVNS. The CDR3 protein is CASSGRFVDTEAFF. The CDR3 DNA reads TGTGCCAGCAGTGGTCGGTTTGTGGACACTGAAGCTTTCTTT.

V is TRBV15 and J is TRBJ2-5, with TRBD2 matching 7 bases. Germline CDR1 is LNHNV and CDR2 is YYDKDF (reference sequence). Trimming cost V 1 base and J 5 bases; bases outside gene matches: 7. CDR3 length equals 15 residues. For the CDR3, the DNA is TGTGCCACCAGCAGAGTGACGGGAGGCGGCGAGACCCAGTACTTC. Translating gives CATSRVTGGGETQYF.

The CDR3 DNA reads as TGTGCCAGTAGAAAGGAGAGGTTAACTGAAGCTTTCTTT. This translates into CASRKERLTEAFF. The chain carries TRBV19 and TRBJ1-1, with D hard to call. The CDR3 spans 13 residues. Deletions cut 6 bases from V and 5 bases from J, with 13 bases between. CDR1 is LNHDA and CDR2 is SQIVND in the germline V gene (reference sequence). Based on the CDR3 plus reference TRBV19 and TRBJ1-1, the full variable domain is DGGITQSPKYLFRKEGQNVTLSCEQNLNHDAMYWYRQDPGQGLRLIYYSQIVNDFQKGDIAEGYSVSREKKESFPLTVTSAQKNPTAFYLCASRKERLTEAFFGQGTRLTVV.

This chain links TRBV9 with TRBJ1-1, with D perhaps matching TRBD1 (6 bases). The CDR3 spans 14 residues. The V end was cut by 6 bases, the J end by 0 bases, with 12 bases between. The germline V gene has CDR1 SGDLS and CDR2 YYNGEE. Here the CDR3 reads CASTRGTMNTEAFF. The CDR3 DNA reads TGTGCCAGCACGAGGGGGACCATGAACACTGAAGCTTTCTTT.

CDR3: CASSFRYQNIQYF. CDR3 coding DNA: TGTGCCAGCAGCTTTCGGTATCAAAACATTCAGTACTTC. The rearrangement joins TRBV11-2 to TRBJ2-4; D unresolved. V gave up 3 bases and J gave up 5 bases, with 8 bases separating them. The CDR3 runs 13 residues. Germline assignment: CDR1 SGHAT and CDR2 FQNNGV.

The chain employs TRBV11-2 and TRBJ2-5; weak D call: TRBD1 (6 bases). The CDR3 has 17 residues. Germline-derived CDR1 and CDR2 are SGHAT and FQNNGV. V lost 7 bases and J lost 7, with 28 bases in between. This chain's CDR3 is CASTPFRGHEALGTQYF. The CDR3 DNA reads TGTGCCAGCACGCCATTTCGGGGACACGAGGCCTTAGGGACCCAGTACTTC.

This clone appeared once. In nucleotides, the CDR3 is TGTGCCAGCAGCTCCCAACAGGGGCGCTTTGGCTACACCTTC. As protein: CASSSQQGRFGYTF. The rearrangement links TRBV5-5 to TRBJ1-2; TRBD1 agrees at 7 bases. CDR1 and CDR2 from the germline V gene are SGHKS and YYEKEE (reference sequence). This CDR3 spans 14 amino acids. V trimming: 3 bases; J trimming: 7 bases; junction bases outside the gene matches: 9.

The gene calls are TRBV27 and TRBJ2-7, with D perhaps TRBD2 (6 bases). The germline V and J ends were trimmed by 0 bases and 7 bases, with 19 bases remaining between them. The CDR3 spans 16 residues. In germline, CDR1 is MNHEY, CDR2 SMNVEV (reference sequence). As DNA, the CDR3 is TGTGCCAGCAGTTTATCTGGGACTCTCATGGTGGGGGAGCAGTACTTC. Translated: CASSLSGTLMVGEQYF.

This clone has a single count. The genes are TRBV7-2 and TRBJ1-4, with a weak D call TRBD1 (6 bases). V lost 6 bases and J 1 base, leaving 15 bases between the germline ends. Germline CDR1 SGHTA, CDR2 FQGNSA. This CDR3 spans 16 amino acids. The CDR3 DNA is TGTGCCAGCAGAAGACACAGGGACGGAACTAATGAAAAACTGTTTTTT. Residues: CASRRHRDGTNEKLFF.